Below, 3 T cell receptor beta chains from the same sample are listed, as sequenced in a study of PD-1 blockade in classical Hodgkin lymphoma (dated by TCRdb to the early 2020s). In the paper's terms, the time point label means: cycle 1 day 1 (C1D1), immediately before nivolumab initiation. All trial patients had relapsed after autologous stem cell transplantation, with cohorts A, B and C differing in prior brentuximab vedotin exposure. Magnetic negative selection with a Miltenyi CD4+ T cell isolation kit was used to purify CD4+ T cells from thawed PBMCs. Libraries were built with the immunoSEQ multiplex PCR assay. The table was pulled from immuneACCESS by TCRdb, which kept in-frame rearrangements only. Such tables lose some clones; where checked, under half of the loss comes from unresolved V genes, and the rest has no known cause. Recorded for this sample are 25,000 to 35,000 clones; roughly 85% of them occurred a single time. The ten top clones hold 2% to 2.5% of the sample.

Sample: CD4+ T cells from blood, taken at baseline. Receptors were obtained from a human donor with classical Hodgkin lymphoma.

The chain uses TRBV6-5 and TRBJ2-7; no firm D call. Germline CDR1 reads MNHEY; CDR2 reads SVGAGI. This CDR3 comprises 15 residues. The V and J ends lost 6 bases and 1 base respectively, with 16 bases between them. The DNA of the CDR3 is TGTGCCAGCAGACCGGACGGAGCCTCTTCCTACGAGCAGTACTTC. This sequence encodes CASRPDGASSYEQYF.

The chain combines TRBV28 with TRBJ2-7; the match to TRBD2 covers 9 bases. The CDR3 loop spans 15 amino acids. With 2 bases clipped from V and 3 bases from J, the junction kept 5 bases outside the gene matches. Looked up from germline, CDR1 is MDHEN and CDR2 is SYDVKM. For the CDR3, the DNA is TGTGCCAGCAGTTTAAGGCTAGCGGGGATCTACGAGCAGTACTTC. This translates into CASSLRLAGIYEQYF.

The V and J genes are TRBV5-6 and TRBJ1-1; no definite D call. Germline values: CDR1 SGHDT, CDR2 YYEEEE. This CDR3 spans 14 amino acids. Trimming left V 1 base short and J 0 bases short, with 7 bases between. The CDR3 loop reads CASSLLPMNTEAFF. The CDR3 DNA sequence: TGTGCCAGCAGCTTGTTACCAATGAACACTGAAGCTTTCTTT.